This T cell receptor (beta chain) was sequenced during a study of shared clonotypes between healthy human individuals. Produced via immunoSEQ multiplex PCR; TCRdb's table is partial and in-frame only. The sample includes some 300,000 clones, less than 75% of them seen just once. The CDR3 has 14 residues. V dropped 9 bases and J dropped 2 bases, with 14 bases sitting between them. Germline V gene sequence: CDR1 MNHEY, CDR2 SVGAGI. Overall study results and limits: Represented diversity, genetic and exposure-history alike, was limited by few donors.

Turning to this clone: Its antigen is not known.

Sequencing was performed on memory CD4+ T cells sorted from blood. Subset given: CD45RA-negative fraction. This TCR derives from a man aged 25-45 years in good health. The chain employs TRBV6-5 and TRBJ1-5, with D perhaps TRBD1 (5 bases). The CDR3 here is CASSAGAGNQPQHF. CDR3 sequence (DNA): TGTGCCAGTAGTGCTGGGGCTGGCAATCAGCCCCAGCATTTT.